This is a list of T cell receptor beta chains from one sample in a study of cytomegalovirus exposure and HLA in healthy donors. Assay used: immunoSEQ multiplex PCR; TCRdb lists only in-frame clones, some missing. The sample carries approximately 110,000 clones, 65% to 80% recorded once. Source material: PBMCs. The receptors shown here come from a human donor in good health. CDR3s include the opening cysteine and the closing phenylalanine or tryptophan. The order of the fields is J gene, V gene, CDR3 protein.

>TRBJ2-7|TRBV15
CATSRDLGRGLPYEQYF
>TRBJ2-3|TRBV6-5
CASSGAGITDTQYF
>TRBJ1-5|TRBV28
CASSGTGGSNQPQHF
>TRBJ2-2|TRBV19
CASSIRGGNTGELFF
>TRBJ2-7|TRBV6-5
CASQVGDEQYF
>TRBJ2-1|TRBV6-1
CASTGASGSNEQFF
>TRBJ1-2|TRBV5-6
CASSWSGTGGDHYGYTF
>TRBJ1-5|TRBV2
CASSEWQGAGQPQHF
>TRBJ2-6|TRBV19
CASSPSGPGLIVSGANGLTF
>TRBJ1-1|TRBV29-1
CSVDSLNTEAFF
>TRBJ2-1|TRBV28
CASIKLGTGFYEQFF
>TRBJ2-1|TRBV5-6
CASSLAWVPSRDEQFF
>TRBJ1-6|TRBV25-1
CASSELQLYNSPLHF
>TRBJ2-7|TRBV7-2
CASSPGLAGVGEQYF
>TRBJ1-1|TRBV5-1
CASSFGGVNTEAFF
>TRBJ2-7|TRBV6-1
CASSAPSGRASYEQYF
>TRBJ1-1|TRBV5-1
CASSSGQFGTEAFF
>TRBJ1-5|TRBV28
CASSSQGQPQHF
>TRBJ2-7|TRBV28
CASSHRGLEQYF
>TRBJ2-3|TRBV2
CASSEGTLPTDTQYF
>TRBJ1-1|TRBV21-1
CASSKRGGHNTEAFF
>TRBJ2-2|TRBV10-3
CAITGTGGVGELFF
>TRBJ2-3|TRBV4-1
CASSRTGGWGTDTQYF
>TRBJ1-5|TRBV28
CASTRGNQPQHF
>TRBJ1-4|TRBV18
CASSPGTLATNEKLFF
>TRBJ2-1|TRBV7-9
CSSSFSAGGPRDNEQFF
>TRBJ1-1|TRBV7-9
CASSLGQGNTEAFF
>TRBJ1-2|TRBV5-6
CASSLVQGARNYGYTF
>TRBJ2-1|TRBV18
CASSFIGRTVGEQFF
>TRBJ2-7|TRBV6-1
CASSRDRVLREQYF
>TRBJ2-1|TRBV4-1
CASSHWDRSHNEQFF
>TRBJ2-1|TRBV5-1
CASSPGQGPSYNEQFF
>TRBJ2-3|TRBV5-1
CASSLGSGADTQYF
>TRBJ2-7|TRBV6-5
CASSSLRLGASYEQYF
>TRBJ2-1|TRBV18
CASSPPRGTSGSDEQFF
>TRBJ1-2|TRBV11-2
CASSAMGAGGYTF
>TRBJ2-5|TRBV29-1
CSVRQQETQYF
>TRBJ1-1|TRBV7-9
CASSPGQGASEAFF
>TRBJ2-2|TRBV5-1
CASSFPAGGPSTGELFF
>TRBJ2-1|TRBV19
CASRSAGASYNEQFF
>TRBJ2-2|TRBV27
CASSSLDRRFTGELFF
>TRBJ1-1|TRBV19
CASSILSGHHTEAFF
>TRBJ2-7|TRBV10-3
CAIGRDRGGTYEQYF
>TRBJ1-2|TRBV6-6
CASRSTGRNYGYTF
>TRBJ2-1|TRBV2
CASSERGQGWKGREGEQFF
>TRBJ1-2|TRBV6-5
CASRRGGYGYTF
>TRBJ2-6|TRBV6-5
CASSYGTGNVLTF
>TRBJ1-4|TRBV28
CASSSGLGYSGLDEKLFF
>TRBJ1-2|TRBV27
CASSLSGPGRTLANYGYTF
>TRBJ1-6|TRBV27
CASRLTGNNSPLHF
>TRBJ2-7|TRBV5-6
CASSFVGQGAHEQYF
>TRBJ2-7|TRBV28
CASSFRWEGPTYEQYF
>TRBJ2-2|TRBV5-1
CASSLRMGLGASTGELFF
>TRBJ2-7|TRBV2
CASSLTGNEQYF
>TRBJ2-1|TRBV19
CASSRDVGTELNEQFF
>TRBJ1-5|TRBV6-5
CASSGQGRLQPQHF
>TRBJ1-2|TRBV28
CASSFGRAGPYGYTF
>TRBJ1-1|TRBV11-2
CASSLEGRAGTEAFF
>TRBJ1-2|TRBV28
CASSFQTANYGYTF